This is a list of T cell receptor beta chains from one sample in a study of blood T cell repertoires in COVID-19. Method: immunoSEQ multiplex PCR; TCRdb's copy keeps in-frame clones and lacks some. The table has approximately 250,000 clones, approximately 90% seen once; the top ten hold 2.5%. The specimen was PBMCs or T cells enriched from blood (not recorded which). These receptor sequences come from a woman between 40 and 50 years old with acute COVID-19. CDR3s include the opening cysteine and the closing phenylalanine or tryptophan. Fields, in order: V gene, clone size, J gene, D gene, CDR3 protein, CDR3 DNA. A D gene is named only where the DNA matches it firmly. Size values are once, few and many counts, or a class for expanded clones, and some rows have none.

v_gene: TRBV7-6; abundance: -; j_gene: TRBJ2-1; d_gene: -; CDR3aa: CASSLWGEFVDNEQFF; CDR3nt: TGTGCCAGCAGTCTATGGGGGGAGTTCGTCGACAATGAGCAGTTCTTC
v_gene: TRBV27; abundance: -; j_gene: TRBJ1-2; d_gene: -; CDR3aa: CASSRTVNYGYTF; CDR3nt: TGTGCCAGCAGTCGGACAGTCAACTATGGCTACACCTTC
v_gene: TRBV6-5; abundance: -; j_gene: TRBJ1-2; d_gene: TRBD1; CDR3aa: CASSRDRGGYGYTF; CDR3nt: TGTGCCAGCAGTCGGGACAGGGGTGGGTATGGCTACACCTTC
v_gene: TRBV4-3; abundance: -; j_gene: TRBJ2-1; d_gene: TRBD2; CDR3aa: CASSQVSSGRGYNEQFF; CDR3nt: TGCGCCAGCAGCCAAGTCTCTAGCGGGAGGGGCTACAATGAGCAGTTCTTC
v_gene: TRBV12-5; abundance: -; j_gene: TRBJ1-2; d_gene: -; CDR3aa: CASGLGLTYGYTF; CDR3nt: TGTGCTAGTGGTTTGGGACTCACCTATGGCTACACCTTC
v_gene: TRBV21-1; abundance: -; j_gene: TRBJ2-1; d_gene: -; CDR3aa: CASSEGLAGVGNEQFF; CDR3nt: TGTGCCAGCAGCGAGGGACTAGCGGGAGTGGGAAATGAGCAGTTCTTC
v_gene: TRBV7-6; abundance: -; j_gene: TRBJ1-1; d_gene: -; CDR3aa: CASSLMERAFF; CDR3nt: TGTGCCAGCAGCTTAATGGAGCGAGCTTTCTTT
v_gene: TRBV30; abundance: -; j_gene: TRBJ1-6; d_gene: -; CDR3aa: CAWSVLRGGSPLHF; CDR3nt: TGTGCCTGGAGTGTACTGAGGGGGGGTTCACCCCTCCACTTT
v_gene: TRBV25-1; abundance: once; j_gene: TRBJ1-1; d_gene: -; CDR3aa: CASSSGGLNTEAFF; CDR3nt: TGTGCCAGCAGTTCGGGGGGCCTGAACACTGAAGCTTTCTTT
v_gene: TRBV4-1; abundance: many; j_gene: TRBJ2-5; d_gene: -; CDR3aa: CASSRGETQYF; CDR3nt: TGCGCCAGCAGTAGGGGGGAGACCCAGTACTTC
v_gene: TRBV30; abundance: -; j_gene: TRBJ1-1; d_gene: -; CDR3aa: CAWAGGSGTEAFF; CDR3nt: TGTGCCTGGGCCGGAGGGAGCGGCACTGAAGCTTTCTTT
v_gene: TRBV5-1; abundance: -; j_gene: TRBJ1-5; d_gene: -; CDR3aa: CASSPGGGDQPQHF; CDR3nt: TGCGCCAGCAGCCCCGGGGGTGGGGATCAGCCCCAGCATTTT
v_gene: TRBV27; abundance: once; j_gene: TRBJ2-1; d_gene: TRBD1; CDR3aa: CASSYRGYNEQFF; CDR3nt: TGTGCCAGCAGTTACAGGGGGTACAATGAGCAGTTCTTC
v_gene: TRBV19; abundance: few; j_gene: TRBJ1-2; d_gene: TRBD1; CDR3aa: CASSPTGAYGYTF; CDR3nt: TGTGCCAGTAGCCCGACAGGGGCCTATGGCTACACCTTC
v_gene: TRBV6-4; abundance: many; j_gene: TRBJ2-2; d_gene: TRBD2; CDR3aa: CASSTSGGNTGELFF; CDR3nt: TGTGCCAGCAGTACTAGCGGGGGGAACACCGGGGAGCTGTTTTTT
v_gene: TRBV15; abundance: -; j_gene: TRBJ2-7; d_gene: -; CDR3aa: CATSRAAGSSYEQYF; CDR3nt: TGTGCCACCAGCAGAGCCGCAGGGTCCTCCTACGAGCAGTACTTC
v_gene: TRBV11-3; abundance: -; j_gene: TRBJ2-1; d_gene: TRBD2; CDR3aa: CASSLGTSVNNEQFF; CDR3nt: TGTGCCAGCAGCCTAGGGACTAGCGTAAACAATGAGCAGTTCTTC
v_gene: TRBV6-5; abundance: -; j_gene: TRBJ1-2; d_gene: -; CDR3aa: CASSRGRVDGYTF; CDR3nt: TGTGCCAGCAGTAGGGGCAGGGTCGACGGCTACACCTTC
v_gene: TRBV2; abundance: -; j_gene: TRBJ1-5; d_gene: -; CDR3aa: CASSLDSGGNQPQHF; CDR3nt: TGTGCCAGCAGTCTAGACAGTGGGGGCAATCAGCCCCAGCATTTT
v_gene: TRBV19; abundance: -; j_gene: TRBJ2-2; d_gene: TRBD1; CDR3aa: CASSGPGTANTGELFF; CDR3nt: TGTGCCAGTAGTGGGCCCGGGACAGCGAACACCGGGGAGCTGTTTTTT
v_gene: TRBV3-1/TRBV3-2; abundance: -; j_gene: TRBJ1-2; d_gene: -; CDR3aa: CASSSDETGEGFYGYTF; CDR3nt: TGTGCCAGCAGTTCAGACGAGACGGGGGAGGGATTCTATGGCTACACCTTC
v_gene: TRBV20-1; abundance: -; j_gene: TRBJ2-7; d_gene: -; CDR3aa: CSASPLGQRTYEQYF; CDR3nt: TGCAGTGCTAGTCCTCTTGGACAGAGAACCTACGAGCAGTACTTC
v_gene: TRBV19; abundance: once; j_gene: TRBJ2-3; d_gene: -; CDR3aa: CASRSGWPDTQYF; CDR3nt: TGTGCCAGTAGGTCGGGTTGGCCAGATACGCAGTATTTT
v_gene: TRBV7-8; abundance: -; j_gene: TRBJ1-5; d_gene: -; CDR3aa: CASSLEAGSRNQPQHF; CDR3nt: TGTGCCAGCAGCTTAGAGGCAGGGTCACGCAATCAGCCCCAGCATTTT
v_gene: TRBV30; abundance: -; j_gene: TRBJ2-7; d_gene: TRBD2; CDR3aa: CAWAGLAPYEQYF; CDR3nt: TGTGCCTGGGCGGGACTAGCGCCTTACGAGCAGTACTTC
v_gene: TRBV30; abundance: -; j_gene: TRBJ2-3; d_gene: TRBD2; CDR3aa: CAWSGAVAGGLLTDTQYF; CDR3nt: TGTGCCTGGAGTGGGGCGGTAGCGGGAGGGCTACTCACAGATACGCAGTATTTT
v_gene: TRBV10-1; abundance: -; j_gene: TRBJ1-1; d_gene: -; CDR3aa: CASSTGSNTEAFF; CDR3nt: TGCGCCAGCAGTACAGGGTCCAACACTGAAGCTTTCTTT
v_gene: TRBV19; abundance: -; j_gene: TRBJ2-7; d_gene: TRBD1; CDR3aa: CASSLGQVGYEQYF; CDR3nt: TGTGCCAGTAGTCTGGGACAGGTTGGCTACGAGCAGTACTTC
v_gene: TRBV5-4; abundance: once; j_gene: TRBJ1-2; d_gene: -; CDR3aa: CASSLVRERGGYTF; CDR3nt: TGTGCCAGCAGCCTCGTCCGGGAGAGGGGTGGCTACACCTTC
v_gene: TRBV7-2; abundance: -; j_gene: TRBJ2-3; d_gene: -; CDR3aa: CASSFWGQDTQYF; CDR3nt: TGTGCCAGCAGCTTCTGGGGACAAGATACGCAGTATTTT
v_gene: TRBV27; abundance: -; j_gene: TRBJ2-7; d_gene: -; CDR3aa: CASSLYPGFIYEQYF; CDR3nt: TGTGCCAGCAGTTTATACCCGGGATTTATCTACGAGCAGTACTTC
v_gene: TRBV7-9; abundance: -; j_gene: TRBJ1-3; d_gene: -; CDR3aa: CANDQRSVGNTIYF; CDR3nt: TGTGCCAACGATCAAAGGAGCGTCGGAAACACCATATATTTT
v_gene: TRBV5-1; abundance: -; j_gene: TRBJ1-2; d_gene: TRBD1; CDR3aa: CASTATTGGGNGYTF; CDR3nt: TGCGCCAGCACCGCAACGACAGGGGGCGGTAATGGCTACACCTTC
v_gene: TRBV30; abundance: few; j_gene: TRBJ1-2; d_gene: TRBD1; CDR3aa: CAWSPIGTDSNYGYTF; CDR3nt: TGTGCCTGGAGCCCCATTGGGACAGACTCTAACTATGGCTACACCTTC
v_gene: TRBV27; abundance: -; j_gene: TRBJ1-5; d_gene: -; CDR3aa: CASSPPGVNQPQHF; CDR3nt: TGTGCCAGCAGTCCGCCGGGGGTGAATCAGCCCCAGCATTTT
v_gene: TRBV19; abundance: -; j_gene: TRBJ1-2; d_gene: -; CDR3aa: CASTPDNNYGYTF; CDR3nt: TGTGCCAGTACCCCGGACAATAACTATGGCTACACCTTC
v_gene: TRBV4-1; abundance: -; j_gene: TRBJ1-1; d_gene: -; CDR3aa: CATQGDTEAFF; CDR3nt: TGCGCCACCCAGGGTGACACTGAAGCTTTCTTT
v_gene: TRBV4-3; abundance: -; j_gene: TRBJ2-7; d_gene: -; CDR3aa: CASSQYLADGYEQYF; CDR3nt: TGCGCCAGCAGCCAATATTTAGCGGATGGCTACGAGCAGTACTTC
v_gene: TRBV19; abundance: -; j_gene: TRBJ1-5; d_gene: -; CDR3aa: CASSLQGSNQPQHF; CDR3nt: TGTGCCAGTAGCCTTCAGGGGAGCAATCAGCCCCAGCATTTT
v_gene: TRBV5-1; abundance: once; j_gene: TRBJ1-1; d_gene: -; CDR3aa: CASRSPQAPRGEAFF; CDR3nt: TGCGCCAGCAGATCACCGCAGGCCCCCCGGGGTGAAGCTTTCTTT
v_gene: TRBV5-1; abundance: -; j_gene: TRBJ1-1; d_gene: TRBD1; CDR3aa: CASSRRQGHTEAFF; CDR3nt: TGCGCCAGCAGCAGGAGACAGGGGCACACTGAAGCTTTCTTT
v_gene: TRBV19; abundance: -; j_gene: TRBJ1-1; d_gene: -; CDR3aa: CASSRYQGKGNTEAFF; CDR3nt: TGTGCCAGTAGTAGGTATCAGGGGAAAGGGAACACTGAAGCTTTCTTT
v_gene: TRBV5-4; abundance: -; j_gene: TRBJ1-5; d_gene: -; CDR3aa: CASSLDVSQPQHF; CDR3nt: TGTGCCAGCAGCTTGGACGTCAGTCAGCCCCAGCATTTT
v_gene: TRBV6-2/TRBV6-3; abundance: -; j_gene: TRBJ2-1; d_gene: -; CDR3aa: CASSVFTSNEQFF; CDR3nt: TGTGCCAGCAGCGTTTTCACTAGCAATGAGCAGTTCTTC
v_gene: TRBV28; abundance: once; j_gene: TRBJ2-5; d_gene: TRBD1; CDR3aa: CASSFYGQGETQYF; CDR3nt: TGTGCCAGCAGTTTCTATGGACAGGGGGAGACCCAGTACTTC
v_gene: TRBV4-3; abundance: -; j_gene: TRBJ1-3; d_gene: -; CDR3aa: CASSQDREGEDGNTIYF; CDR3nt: TGCGCCAGCAGCCAAGATAGAGAGGGCGAAGATGGAAACACCATATATTTT
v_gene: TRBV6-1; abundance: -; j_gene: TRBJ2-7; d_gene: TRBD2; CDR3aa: CASSEVGGDEQYF; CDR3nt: TGTGCCAGCAGTGAAGTGGGAGGGGACGAGCAGTACTTC
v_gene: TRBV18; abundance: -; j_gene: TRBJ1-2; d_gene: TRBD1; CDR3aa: CASSPTVRQGDSYGYTF; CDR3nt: TGTGCCAGCTCACCAACCGTTAGACAGGGGGACAGCTATGGCTACACCTTC